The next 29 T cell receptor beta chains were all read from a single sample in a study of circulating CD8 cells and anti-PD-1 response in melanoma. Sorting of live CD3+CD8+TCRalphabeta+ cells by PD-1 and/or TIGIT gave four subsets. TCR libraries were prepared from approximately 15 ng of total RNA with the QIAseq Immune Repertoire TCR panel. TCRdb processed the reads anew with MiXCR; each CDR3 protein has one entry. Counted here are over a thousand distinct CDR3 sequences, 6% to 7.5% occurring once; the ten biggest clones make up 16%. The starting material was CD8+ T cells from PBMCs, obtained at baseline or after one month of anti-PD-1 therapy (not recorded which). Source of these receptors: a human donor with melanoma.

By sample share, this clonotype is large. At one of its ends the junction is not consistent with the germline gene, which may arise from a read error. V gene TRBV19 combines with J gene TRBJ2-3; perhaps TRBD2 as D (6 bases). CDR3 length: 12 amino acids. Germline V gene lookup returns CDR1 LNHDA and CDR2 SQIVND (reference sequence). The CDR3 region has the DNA TGTGCCAGTAGTCTTAAAAGGGACTGGGAGAATTTT. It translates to CASSLKRDWENF. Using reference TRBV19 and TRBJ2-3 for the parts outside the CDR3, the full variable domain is DGGITQSPKYLFRKEGQNVTLSCEQNLNHDAMYWYRQDPGQGLRLIYYSQIVNDFQKGDIAEGYSVSREKKESFPLTVTSAQKNPTAFYLCASSLKRDWENFGPGTRLTVL.

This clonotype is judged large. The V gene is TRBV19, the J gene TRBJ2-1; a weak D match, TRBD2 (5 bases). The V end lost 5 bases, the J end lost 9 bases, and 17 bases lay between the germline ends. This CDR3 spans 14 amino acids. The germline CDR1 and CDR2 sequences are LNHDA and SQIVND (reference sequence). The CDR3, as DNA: TGTGCCAGTAGTCCCGGCTTGCGGAGCGGTGAGCAGTTCTTC. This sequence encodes CASSPGLRSGEQFF.

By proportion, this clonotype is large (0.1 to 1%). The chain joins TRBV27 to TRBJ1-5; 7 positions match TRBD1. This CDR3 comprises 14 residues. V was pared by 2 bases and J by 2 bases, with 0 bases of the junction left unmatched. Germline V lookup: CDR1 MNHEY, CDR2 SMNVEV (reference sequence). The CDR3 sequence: CASSLDRGNQPQHF. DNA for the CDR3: TGTGCCAGCAGTTTAGACAGGGGCAATCAGCCCCAGCATTTT.

CDR3 bases: TGTGCCAGCAGCTTAAGGATCGTATCGGACAGTGAGCAGTTCTTC. This sequence encodes CASSLRIVSDSEQFF. This chain connects TRBV11-2 to TRBJ2-1, with D perhaps TRBD1 (6 bases). This CDR3 has 15 residues. The ends were cut back, 2 bases at V and 9 bases at J, with 17 bases in the middle. CDR1 SGHAT and CDR2 FQNNGV come from the germline V gene.

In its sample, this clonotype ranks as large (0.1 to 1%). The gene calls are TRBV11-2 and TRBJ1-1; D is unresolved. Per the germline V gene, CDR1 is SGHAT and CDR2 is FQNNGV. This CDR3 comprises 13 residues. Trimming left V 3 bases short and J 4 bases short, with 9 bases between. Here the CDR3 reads CASSFGEGTEAFF. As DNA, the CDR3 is TGTGCCAGCAGCTTCGGCGAGGGCACTGAAGCTTTCTTT.

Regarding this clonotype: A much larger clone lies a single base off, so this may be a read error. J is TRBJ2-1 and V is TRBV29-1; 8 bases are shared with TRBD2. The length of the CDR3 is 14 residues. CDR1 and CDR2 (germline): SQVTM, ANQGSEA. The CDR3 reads CSVVSGSSYNEQIF. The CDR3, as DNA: TGCAGCGTTGTCAGCGGGAGCTCCTACAATGAGCAGATCTTC.

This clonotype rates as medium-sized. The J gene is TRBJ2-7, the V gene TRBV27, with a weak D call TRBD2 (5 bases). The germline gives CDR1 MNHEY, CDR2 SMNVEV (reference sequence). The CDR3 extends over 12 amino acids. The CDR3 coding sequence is TGTGCTTCCCGGGGTCCCTCCTACGAGCAGTACTTC. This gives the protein CASRGPSYEQYF.

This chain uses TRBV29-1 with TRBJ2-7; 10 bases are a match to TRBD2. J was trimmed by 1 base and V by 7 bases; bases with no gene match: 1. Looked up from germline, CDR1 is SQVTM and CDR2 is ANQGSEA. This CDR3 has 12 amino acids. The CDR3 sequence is CSGLAGSYEQYF. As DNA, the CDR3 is TGCAGCGGACTAGCGGGTTCCTACGAGCAGTACTTC.

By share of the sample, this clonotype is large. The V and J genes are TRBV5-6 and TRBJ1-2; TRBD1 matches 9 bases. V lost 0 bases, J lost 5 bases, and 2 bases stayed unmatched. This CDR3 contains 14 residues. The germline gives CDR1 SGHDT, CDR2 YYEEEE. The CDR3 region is CASSLGQGVYGYTF. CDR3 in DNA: TGTGCCAGCAGCTTGGGACAGGGGGTATATGGCTACACCTTC.

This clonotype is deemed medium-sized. CDR3 residues: CSVETGRSAGELFF. The CDR3 region has the DNA TGCAGCGTTGAAACCGGACGGAGTGCGGGGGAGCTGTTTTTT. J is TRBJ2-2 and V is TRBV29-1; D not certain. Germline CDR1 SQVTM, CDR2 ANQGSEA. The V gene lost 2 bases and the J gene lost 8 bases, with 15 bases spanning the gap. The CDR3 has 14 amino acids.

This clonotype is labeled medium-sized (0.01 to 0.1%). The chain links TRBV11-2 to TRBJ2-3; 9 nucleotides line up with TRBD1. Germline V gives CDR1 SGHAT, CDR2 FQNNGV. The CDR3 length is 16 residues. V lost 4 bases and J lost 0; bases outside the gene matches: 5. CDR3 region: CASSSWDRDSTDTQYF. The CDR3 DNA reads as TGTGCCAGCAGCTCTTGGGACAGGGATAGCACAGATACGCAGTATTTT.

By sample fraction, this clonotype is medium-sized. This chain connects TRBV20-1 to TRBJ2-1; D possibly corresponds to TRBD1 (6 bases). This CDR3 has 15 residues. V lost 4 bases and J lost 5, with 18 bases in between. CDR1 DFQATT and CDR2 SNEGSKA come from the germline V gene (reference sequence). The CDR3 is CSATHRVPRDNEQFF. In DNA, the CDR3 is TGCAGTGCTACGCACAGGGTCCCAAGGGACAATGAGCAGTTCTTC.

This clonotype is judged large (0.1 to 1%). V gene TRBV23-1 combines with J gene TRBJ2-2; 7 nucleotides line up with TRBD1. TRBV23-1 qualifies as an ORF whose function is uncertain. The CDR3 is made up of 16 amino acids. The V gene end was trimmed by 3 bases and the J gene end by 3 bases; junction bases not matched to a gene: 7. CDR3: CASSHSGQFDTGELFF. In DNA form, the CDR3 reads TGCGCCAGCAGTCACTCGGGACAGTTTGACACCGGGGAGCTGTTTTTT.

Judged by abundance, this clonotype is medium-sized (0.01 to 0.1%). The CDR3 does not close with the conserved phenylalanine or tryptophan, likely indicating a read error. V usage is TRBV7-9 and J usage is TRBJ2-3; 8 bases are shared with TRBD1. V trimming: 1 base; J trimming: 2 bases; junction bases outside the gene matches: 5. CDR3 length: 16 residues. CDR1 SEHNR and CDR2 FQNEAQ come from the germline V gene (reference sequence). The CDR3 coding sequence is TGTGCCAGCAGCTTAGTGGACAGGGCTCCCACAGATACGCAGTATCTT. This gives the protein CASSLVDRAPTDTQYL.

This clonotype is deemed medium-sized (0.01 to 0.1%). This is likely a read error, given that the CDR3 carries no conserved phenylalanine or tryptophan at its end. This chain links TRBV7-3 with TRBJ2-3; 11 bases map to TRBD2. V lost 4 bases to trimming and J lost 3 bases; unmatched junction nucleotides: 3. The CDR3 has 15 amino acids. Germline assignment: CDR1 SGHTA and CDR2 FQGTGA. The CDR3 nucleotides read TGTGCCAGCAGCTGGGGACTAGCGGTGACAGATACGCAGTATTTG. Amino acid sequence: CASSWGLAVTDTQYL.

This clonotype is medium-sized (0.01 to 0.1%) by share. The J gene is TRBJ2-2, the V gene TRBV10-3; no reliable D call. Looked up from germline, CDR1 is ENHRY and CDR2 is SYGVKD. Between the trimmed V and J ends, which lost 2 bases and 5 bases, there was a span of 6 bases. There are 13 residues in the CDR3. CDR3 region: CAISEVGTGELFF. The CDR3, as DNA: TGTGCCATCAGTGAGGTGGGAACCGGGGAGCTGTTTTTT.

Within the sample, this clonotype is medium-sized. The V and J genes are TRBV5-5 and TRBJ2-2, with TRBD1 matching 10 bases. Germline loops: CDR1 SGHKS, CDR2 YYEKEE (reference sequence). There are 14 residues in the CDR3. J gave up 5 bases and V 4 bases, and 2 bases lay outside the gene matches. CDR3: CASSRTGGTGELFF. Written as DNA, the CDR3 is TGTGCCAGCAGCCGGACAGGGGGGACCGGGGAGCTGTTTTTT.

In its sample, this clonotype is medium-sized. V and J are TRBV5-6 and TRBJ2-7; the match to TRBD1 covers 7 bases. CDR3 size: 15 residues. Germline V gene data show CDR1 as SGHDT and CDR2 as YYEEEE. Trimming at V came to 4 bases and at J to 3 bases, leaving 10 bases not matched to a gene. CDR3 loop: CASSPSGTELYEQYF. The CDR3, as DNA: TGTGCCAGCAGCCCGTCCGGGACAGAGCTCTACGAGCAGTACTTC.

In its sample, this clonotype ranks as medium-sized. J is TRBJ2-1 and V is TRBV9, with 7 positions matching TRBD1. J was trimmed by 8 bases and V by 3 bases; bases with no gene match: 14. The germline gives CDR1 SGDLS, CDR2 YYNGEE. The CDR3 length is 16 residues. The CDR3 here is CASSENLRGRRDEQFF. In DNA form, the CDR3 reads TGTGCCAGCAGCGAGAACTTAAGGGGGCGCCGAGATGAGCAGTTCTTC.

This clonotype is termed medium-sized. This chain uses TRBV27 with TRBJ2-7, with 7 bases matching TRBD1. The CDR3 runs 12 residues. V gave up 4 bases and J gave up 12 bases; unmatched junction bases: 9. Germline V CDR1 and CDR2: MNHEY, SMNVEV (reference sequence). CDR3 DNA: TGTGCCAGCAGTTATTCAGGGGGTTCAGTGTACTTC. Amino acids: CASSYSGGSVYF.

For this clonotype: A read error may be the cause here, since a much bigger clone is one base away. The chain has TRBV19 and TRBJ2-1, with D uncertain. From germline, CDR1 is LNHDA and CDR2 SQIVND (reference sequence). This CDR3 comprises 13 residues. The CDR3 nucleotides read TGTGCCAGTGGTATTACCGGCTACAATGAGCAGTTCTTC. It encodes CASGITGYNEQFF.

The CDR3 reads CSVRERGNEQFF. The CDR3 DNA sequence: TGCAGCGTTCGGGAGAGGGGCAATGAGCAGTTCTTC. The chain employs TRBV29-1 and TRBJ2-1; tentatively, D is TRBD2 (6 bases). This CDR3 comprises 12 residues. Per germline, CDR1 SQVTM and CDR2 ANQGSEA. Trimming stripped 5 bases from V and 6 bases from J, with 11 bases between.

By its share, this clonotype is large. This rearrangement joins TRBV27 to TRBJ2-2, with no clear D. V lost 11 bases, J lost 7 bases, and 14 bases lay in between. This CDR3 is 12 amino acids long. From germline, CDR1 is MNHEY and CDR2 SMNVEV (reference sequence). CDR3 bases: TGTGCCGTGTGTCAGGATAGCGGGGAGCTGTTTTTT. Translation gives CAVCQDSGELFF.

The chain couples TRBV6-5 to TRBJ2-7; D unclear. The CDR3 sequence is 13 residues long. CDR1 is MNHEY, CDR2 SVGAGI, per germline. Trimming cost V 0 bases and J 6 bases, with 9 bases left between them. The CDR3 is CASSYSQVREQYF. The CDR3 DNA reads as TGTGCCAGCAGTTACTCGCAGGTACGCGAGCAGTACTTC.

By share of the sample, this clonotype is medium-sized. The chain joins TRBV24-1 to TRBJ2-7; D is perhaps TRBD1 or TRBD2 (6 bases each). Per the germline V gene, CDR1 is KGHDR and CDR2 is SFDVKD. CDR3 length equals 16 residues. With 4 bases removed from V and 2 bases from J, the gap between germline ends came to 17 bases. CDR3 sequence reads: CATSDPAGGQPYEQYF. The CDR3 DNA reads TGTGCCACCAGTGACCCCGCTGGGGGGCAGCCCTACGAGCAGTACTTC.

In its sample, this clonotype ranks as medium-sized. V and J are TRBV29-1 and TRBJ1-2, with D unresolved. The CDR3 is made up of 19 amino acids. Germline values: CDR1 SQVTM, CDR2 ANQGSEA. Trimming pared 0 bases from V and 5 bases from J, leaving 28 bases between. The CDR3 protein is CSVEDRTKIGRLAEYGYTF. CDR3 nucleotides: TGCAGCGTTGAAGATCGAACTAAGATCGGCCGTCTTGCTGAGTATGGCTACACCTTC.

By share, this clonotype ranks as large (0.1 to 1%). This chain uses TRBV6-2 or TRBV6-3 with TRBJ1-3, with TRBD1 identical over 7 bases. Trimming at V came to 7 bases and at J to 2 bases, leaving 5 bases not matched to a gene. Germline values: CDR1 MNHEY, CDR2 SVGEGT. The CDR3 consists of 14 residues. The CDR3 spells CASTPDRPGNTIYF. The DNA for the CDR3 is TGTGCCAGCACTCCGGACAGGCCTGGAAACACCATATATTTT.

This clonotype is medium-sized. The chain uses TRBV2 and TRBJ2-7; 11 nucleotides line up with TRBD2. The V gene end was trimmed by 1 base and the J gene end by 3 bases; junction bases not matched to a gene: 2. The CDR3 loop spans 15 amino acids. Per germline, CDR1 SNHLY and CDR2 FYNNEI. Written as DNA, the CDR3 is TGTGCCAGCAGTGAAGAGGGACTAGCGGACTACGAGCAGTACTTC. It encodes CASSEEGLADYEQYF. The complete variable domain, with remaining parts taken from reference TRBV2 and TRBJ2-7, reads EPEVTQTPSHQVTQMGQEVILRCVPISNHLYFYWYRQILGQKVEFLVSFYNNEISEKSEIFDDQFSVERPDGSNFTLKIRSTKLEDSAMYFCASSEEGLADYEQYFGPGTRLTVT.

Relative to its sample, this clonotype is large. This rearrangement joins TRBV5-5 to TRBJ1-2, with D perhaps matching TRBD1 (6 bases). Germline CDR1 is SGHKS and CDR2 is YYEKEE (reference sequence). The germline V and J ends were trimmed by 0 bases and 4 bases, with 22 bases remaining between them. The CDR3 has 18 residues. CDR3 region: CASSLAHRDAPEVYGYTF. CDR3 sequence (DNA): TGTGCCAGCAGCTTGGCCCACAGGGACGCCCCTGAGGTCTATGGCTACACCTTC.